The clone carrying this TCR beta chain was found many times. The antigen is unknown. This entry comes from a study of blood T cells in healthy people across ages. Study context: Capture via template switching afforded approximately one barcoded beta molecule per two T cells. Notes on the study in general: Shifts in expanded clonotypes may have been confounded by donor CMV status, which was unknown. Per million T cells, TCR beta diversity dropped about linearly as age rose. Compared with aged donors, long-lived donors showed fewer expanded clones, suggesting selection.

A second PCR of roughly 7 to 11 cycles used a sample-barcoded 5' primer and a J-beta primer mix. Using its own MiXCR run on the 5' RACE reads, TCRdb lists one record per CDR3 protein. Among 1.4 million to 1.5 million distinct CDR3 sequences listed, roughly 40% were seen once. Sequenced sample: blood. The sequence derives from a woman aged 18-29 years in good health.

The CDR3, as DNA: TGTGCCAGCAGCCAAGATTGGAGGGACAGGGGTGATTCACCCCTCCACTTT. Its translation is CASSQDWRDRGDSPLHF. The V gene is TRBV3-1, the J gene TRBJ1-6, with 10 bases lining up with TRBD1. V trimming: 0 bases; J trimming: 8 bases; junction bases outside the gene matches: 7. The CDR3 spans 17 residues. Germline values: CDR1 LGHDT, CDR2 YNNKEL (reference sequence).